The TCR beta chain described here comes from a study of response to subunit inactivated influenza vaccine. TCRdb recomputed calls from the RT-PCR reads with MiXCR, one row per CDR3 protein. The table lists fewer than 650,000 distinct CDR3 sequences, about an eighth of them singletons, with approximately 14% in the top ten. For this clonotype: Its antigen is still unknown. At one end the junction does not follow the germline gene, possibly because of a read error.

Study-wide results and caveats: Authors suggested that a seasonal influenza vaccination recruits few new T cells each time.

Germline values: CDR1 LNHNV, CDR2 YYDKDF (reference sequence). This CDR3 is 15 amino acids long. The source is a man over 45 who received an inactivated influenza vaccine. This specimen consisted of PBMCs from blood, obtained 45 days after vaccination. This sequence joins TRBV15 and TRBJ2-1, with D perhaps TRBD1 or TRBD2 (5 bases each). As DNA, the CDR3 is TGTGCCACCAGCAGAGGGGGGAGCTCCTACAGTGAGCAGTTCTTC. Translating gives CATSRGGSSYSEQFF.